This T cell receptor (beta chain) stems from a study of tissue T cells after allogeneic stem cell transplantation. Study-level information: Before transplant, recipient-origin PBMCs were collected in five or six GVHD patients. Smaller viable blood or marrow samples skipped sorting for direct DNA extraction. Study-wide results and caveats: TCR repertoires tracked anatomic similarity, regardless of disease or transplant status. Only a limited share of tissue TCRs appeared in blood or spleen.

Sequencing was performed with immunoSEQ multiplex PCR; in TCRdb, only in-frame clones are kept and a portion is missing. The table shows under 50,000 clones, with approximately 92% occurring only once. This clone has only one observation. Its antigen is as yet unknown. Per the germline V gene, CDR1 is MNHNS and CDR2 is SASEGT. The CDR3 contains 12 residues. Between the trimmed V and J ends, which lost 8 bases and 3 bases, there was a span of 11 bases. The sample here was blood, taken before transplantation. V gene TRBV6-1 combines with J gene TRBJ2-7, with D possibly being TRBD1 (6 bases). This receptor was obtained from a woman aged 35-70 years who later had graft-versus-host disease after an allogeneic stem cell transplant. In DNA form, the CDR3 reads TGTGCCAGCGGCAGGGGCGACTACGAGCAGTACTTC. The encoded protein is CASGRGDYEQYF.